The entry below describes one T cell receptor (beta chain). These data are taken from a study of blood T cell repertoires in COVID-19. About the study: Donors in the United States, Italy and Spain gave samples during acute or convalescent COVID-19. PBMCs, B-cell-depleted T cells, or T cells were the source of the cDNA or gDNA that made up the material.

The CDR3 loop spans 16 amino acids. The germline CDR1 and CDR2 sequences are SGHDT and YYEEEE. V was pared by 0 bases and J by 4 bases, with 14 bases between. Under the authors' procedure: Amplification of reference gene primers was used by the study to estimate nucleated cell counts. The data were produced by immunoSEQ multiplex PCR, yet TCRdb's version contains in-frame clones alone and is incomplete. V and J calls and clone size are as listed in that table; D and trimming were resolved from the DNA. Altogether around 240,000 clones are present, more than 75% being singletons, with the ten largest covering about 1%.

V usage is TRBV5-6 and J usage is TRBJ2-1; D gene ambiguous. Sequencing input: peripheral blood. The receptor's source is a man aged 35-49 years with acute or convalescent COVID-19. The CDR3 is CASSLGGQPQYNEQFF. CDR3 sequence (DNA): TGTGCCAGCAGCTTGGGTGGGCAGCCCCAATACAATGAGCAGTTCTTC.